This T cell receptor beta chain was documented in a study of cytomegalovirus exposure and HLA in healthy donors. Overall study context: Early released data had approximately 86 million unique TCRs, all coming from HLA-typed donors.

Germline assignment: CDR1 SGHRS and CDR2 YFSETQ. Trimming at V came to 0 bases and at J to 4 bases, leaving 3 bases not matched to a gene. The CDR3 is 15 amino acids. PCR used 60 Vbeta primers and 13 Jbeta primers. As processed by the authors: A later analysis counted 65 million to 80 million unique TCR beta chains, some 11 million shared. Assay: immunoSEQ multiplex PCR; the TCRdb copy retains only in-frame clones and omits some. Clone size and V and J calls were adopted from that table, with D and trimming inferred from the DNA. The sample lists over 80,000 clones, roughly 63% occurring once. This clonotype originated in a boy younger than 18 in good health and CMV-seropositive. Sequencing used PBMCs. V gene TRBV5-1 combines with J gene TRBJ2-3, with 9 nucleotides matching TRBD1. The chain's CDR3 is CASSLVGQGADTQYF. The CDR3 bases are TGCGCCAGCAGCTTGGTGGGACAGGGAGCAGATACGCAGTATTTT.